This TCR beta chain originates from a study of CD8+CD57+ T cells in acquired aplastic anemia. Study in general: When averaged, DNA from sorted CD4+ and CD8+ cells came to 3 to 4 ug.

Only patients with CD8+CD57+ cell expansion on flow cytometry were chosen for sequencing. No therapy had been given to the patients at the time of blood sampling. A word on this clonotype: Its antigen remains unidentified.

Whole-study findings and limits: Any difference that existed in CD8+ Simpson's diversity between patients and controls was not significant. Overlapping CD8+ CDR3 repertoires of patients and controls contained about 27 shared sequences.

Profiles of TCR beta VDJ and CDR3 were generated from a genomic DNA template. One entry per CDR3 protein, called by TCRdb with MiXCR from the reads. Of 150,000 to 200,000 distinct CDR3 sequences in the sample, roughly 43% were seen once. The TCR sequence derives from a human donor with aplastic anemia. The sample was sorted CD4+, CD8+, or CD8+CD57+ T cells (not recorded which) from PBMCs.

CDR3 residues: CASHRANYGYTF. CDR3 nucleotide sequence: TGTGCCAGTCACAGGGCCAACTATGGCTACACCTTC. The J gene is TRBJ1-2, the V gene TRBV2; perhaps TRBD1 as D (6 bases). The CDR3 totals 12 residues. V was pared by 9 bases and J by 2 bases, with 10 bases between. Per the germline V gene, CDR1 is SNHLY and CDR2 is FYNNEI.